These 31 T cell receptor beta chains originate from one sample sequenced in a study of T cells in Graves' hyperthyroidism and ophthalmopathy. Template material for amplifying TCR beta CDR3 regions consisted of RNA transcripts. When the TCR CDR3 underwent first-round RT-PCR, the HTBI primer set was used. TCRdb recomputed calls from the multiplex PCR reads with MiXCR, one row per CDR3 protein. The sample holds approximately 690,000 distinct CDR3 sequences; about 14% are singletons and the top ten take around an eighth. Sample: blood. These receptors all come from a woman aged 45 to 65 with Graves' ophthalmopathy.

This clonotype was picked up many times. V usage is TRBV24-1 and J usage is TRBJ2-3; maybe TRBD2 (6 bases). The V and J ends lost 1 base and 0 bases respectively, with 10 bases between them. The germline V gene encodes CDR1 KGHDR and CDR2 SFDVKD. CDR3 size: 16 residues. CDR3 region: CATSDFSGPSTDTQYF. The CDR3 nucleotides read TGTGCCACCAGTGATTTCAGCGGGCCGAGCACAGATACGCAGTATTTT.

The table lists this clonotype with many counts. The V gene is TRBV7-9, the J gene TRBJ1-2, with a possible D match to TRBD1 (5 bases). V was pared by 5 bases and J by 9 bases, with 19 bases between. Germline assignment: CDR1 SEHNR and CDR2 FQNEAQ (reference sequence). The CDR3 loop spans 14 amino acids. CDR3 coding DNA: TGTGCCAGCAGCGTTGGCCGAAGGGACGGGAGCTACACCTTC. Translated: CASSVGRRDGSYTF.

This clonotype was found many times. This chain joins TRBV6-1 and TRBJ2-7; maybe TRBD1 (6 bases). With 3 bases removed from V and 4 bases from J, the gap between germline ends came to 10 bases. The CDR3 is 13 residues long. Germline lookup yields CDR1 MNHNS and CDR2 SASEGT. This CDR3 is CASSDGTNYEQYF. The CDR3 DNA sequence: TGTGCCAGCAGTGACGGGACAAATTACGAGCAGTACTTC.

This clonotype was seen many times. CDR3 sequence (DNA): TGTGCCAGCAGTGAAGTGCAGGGTAACACTGAAGCTTTCTTT. As protein: CASSEVQGNTEAFF. The chain is built from TRBV2 and TRBJ1-1; D possibly corresponds to TRBD1 (5 bases). The V gene lost 1 base and the J gene lost 2 bases, with 8 bases spanning the gap. Germline assignment: CDR1 SNHLY and CDR2 FYNNEI. The CDR3 has 14 amino acids.

This clonotype was observed at least ten times. This rearrangement joins TRBV5-1 to TRBJ2-1; 10 bases agree with TRBD2. V was pared by 5 bases and J by 3 bases, with 2 bases of the junction left unmatched. The CDR3 has 14 amino acids. Germline V gene sequence: CDR1 SGHRS, CDR2 YFSETQ. CDR3 nucleotide sequence: TGCGCCAGCAGACAGCGGGAGGGCTACAATGAGCAGTTCTTC. It encodes CASRQREGYNEQFF.

This clonotype came up a few times. The chain is built from TRBV4-1 and TRBJ2-1; 11 nucleotides align to TRBD2. The CDR3 has 16 residues. CDR1 MGHRA and CDR2 YSYEKL come from the germline V gene. V was clipped by 0 bases and J by 6 bases; unmatched bases: 4. CDR3 sequence (DNA): TGCGCCAGCAGCCAAGACGGGACTAGCGGATTCAATGAGCAGTTCTTC. This translates into CASSQDGTSGFNEQFF.

This clonotype was recorded at least ten times. The chain carries TRBV28 and TRBJ2-4, with D hard to call. Germline V lookup: CDR1 MDHEN, CDR2 SYDVKM. Trimming took off 5 bases at V and 0 bases at J, with 14 bases between the two ends. The CDR3 extends over 16 amino acids. CDR3 bases: TGTGCCAGCAGTGCCCCACCTCCTCTAGCCAAAAACATTCAGTACTTC. Protein sequence: CASSAPPPLAKNIQYF.

V is TRBV4-3 and J is TRBJ2-3, with 13 bases identical to TRBD2. This CDR3 comprises 17 residues. The V and J ends lost 3 bases and 3 bases, in that order; junction bases with no gene match: 6. Germline CDR1 is LGHNA and CDR2 is YSLEER. The CDR3 nucleotides are TGCGCCAGCAGCCAGGCCCCGGGACTAGCGGGAACAGATACGCAGTATTTT. The encoded protein is CASSQAPGLAGTDTQYF.

This clonotype has ten or more counts. V gene TRBV7-9 combines with J gene TRBJ1-4; TRBD1 aligns across 7 bases. Germline assignment: CDR1 SEHNR and CDR2 FQNEAQ (reference sequence). After removal of 6 bases from V and 7 bases from J, the junction contained 8 bases not matched to a gene. The CDR3 is 14 residues long. This chain's CDR3 is CASRKDRVGEKLFF. CDR3 bases: TGTGCCAGCAGAAAAGACAGGGTGGGTGAAAAACTGTTTTTT. The entire variable domain, with the rest obtained from reference TRBV7-9 and TRBJ1-4, is as follows: DTGVSQNPRHKITKRGQNVTFRCDPISEHNRLYWYRQTLGQGPEFLTYFQNEAQLEKSRLLSDRFSAERPKGSFSTLEIQRTEQGDSAMYLCASRKDRVGEKLFFGSGTQLSVL.

This clonotype has just a few counts. The chain links TRBV6-2 or TRBV6-3 to TRBJ2-1, with 10 bases that match TRBD1. CDR3 length: 18 amino acids. CDR1 is MNHEY, CDR2 SVGEGT, per germline. V lost 2 bases to trimming and J lost 0 bases; unmatched junction nucleotides: 7. The CDR3 is CASSYIGGDRGSYNEQFF. The CDR3 coding sequence is TGTGCCAGCAGTTACATAGGAGGGGACAGGGGCTCCTACAATGAGCAGTTCTTC.

This clonotype showed up many times. The chain recombines TRBV30 with TRBJ1-6, with D unresolved. V gave up 2 bases and J gave up 8 bases, with 13 bases separating them. The CDR3 spans 14 residues. Looked up from germline, CDR1 is GTSNPN and CDR2 is SVGIG (reference sequence). In nucleotides, the CDR3 is TGTGCCTGGAGTAAGGCGGAAGGTGATTCACCCCTCCACTTT. This sequence encodes CAWSKAEGDSPLHF.

At least ten counts were recorded for this clonotype. The chain is built from TRBV10-3 and TRBJ1-1; the D gene is possibly TRBD1 (5 bases). CDR1 ENHRY and CDR2 SYGVKD come from the germline V gene. The CDR3 loop spans 13 amino acids. V lost 1 base to trimming and J lost 4 bases, with 7 bases between them. CDR3 bases: TGTGCCATCAGTGAGTGGGGGGTCACTGAAGCTTTCTTT. Residues: CAISEWGVTEAFF.

This clonotype was counted many times. The J gene is TRBJ2-3, the V gene TRBV7-2; possible D gene TRBD1, 6 bases. The CDR3 contains 18 residues. Germline CDR1 reads SGHTA; CDR2 reads FQGNSA. V lost 0 bases to trimming and J lost 1 base, with 17 bases between them. The CDR3 protein is CASSLAGRGRRGTDTQYF. CDR3 bases: TGTGCCAGCAGCTTAGCAGGCAGGGGACGGCGGGGCACAGATACGCAGTATTTT.

The chain has TRBV19 and TRBJ2-6; tentatively, D is TRBD1 (5 bases). Germline CDR1 is LNHDA and CDR2 is SQIVND (reference sequence). V lost 4 bases, J lost 2 bases, and 12 bases lay in between. There are 16 residues in the CDR3. The CDR3 bases are TGTGCCAGTAGTACCGATCCAGGGACTGGGGCCAACGTCCTGACTTTC. Residues: CASSTDPGTGANVLTF.

This clonotype appeared many times. The rearrangement links TRBV28 to TRBJ2-3; 8 bases are shared with TRBD2. There are 15 residues in the CDR3. The V and J ends lost 6 bases and 3 bases, in that order; junction bases with no gene match: 8. Germline loops: CDR1 MDHEN, CDR2 SYDVKM. CDR3 protein: CASSPLREVTDTQYF. The CDR3 DNA reads as TGTGCCAGCAGCCCGCTGCGGGAGGTGACAGATACGCAGTATTTT.

Many counts were recorded for this clonotype. The chain couples TRBV15 to TRBJ2-5; 7 positions agree with TRBD2. The J segment lost 5 bases and the V segment lost 5 bases, leaving 2 bases of the junction unmatched. The length of the CDR3 is 12 residues. Germline CDR1 LNHNV, CDR2 YYDKDF (reference sequence). The chain's CDR3 is CATSRGVETQYF. The CDR3 DNA follows: TGTGCCACCAGCCGGGGGGTTGAGACCCAGTACTTC.

In its sample, this clonotype was seen a few times. This may arise from a read error, as a much more abundant clone is one base away. The chain is built from TRBV14 and TRBJ2-1; the match to TRBD2 covers 10 bases. This CDR3 comprises 15 residues. The germline V gene has CDR1 SGHDN and CDR2 FVKESK. The J segment lost 7 bases and the V segment lost 0 bases, leaving 3 bases of the junction unmatched. CDR3 residues: CASSQDGLAVNEQFF. CDR3 nucleotide sequence: TGTGCCAGCAGCCAAGATGGACTAGCGGTAAATGAGCAGTTCTTC.

In this sample, this clonotype turned up many times. The rearrangement uses TRBV19 and TRBJ2-2; no definite D call. The CDR3 has 13 residues. V was cut by 7 bases and J by 2 bases, with 8 bases left in between. Germline V gene sequence: CDR1 LNHDA, CDR2 SQIVND (reference sequence). The CDR3 here is CASNPRNTGELFF. In DNA, the CDR3 is TGTGCCAGTAACCCCCGCAACACCGGGGAGCTGTTTTTT.

This clonotype has at least ten counts. This chain links TRBV24-1 with TRBJ2-5; D uncertain. CDR1 and CDR2 from the germline V gene are KGHDR and SFDVKD. The CDR3 runs to 11 residues. V lost 7 bases and J lost 5, with 7 bases in between. This chain's CDR3 is CATREEETQYF. CDR3 bases: TGTGCCACCAGGGAAGAGGAGACCCAGTACTTC.

In the case of this clonotype: Possible read error: a much larger clone is one base away. The chain links TRBV10-3 to TRBJ2-3; 10 nucleotides agree with TRBD2. Looked up from germline, CDR1 is ENHRY and CDR2 is SYGVKD. The CDR3 is 15 residues long. Trimming took 8 bases from V and 8 from J; bases not matched to a gene: 13. The CDR3 spells CAILAGGEGAGTQYF. Here the CDR3 DNA reads TGTGCCATCTTAGCGGGAGGCGAAGGCGCAGGTACGCAGTATTTT.

The J gene is TRBJ1-2, the V gene TRBV29-1, with 9 bases fitting TRBD1. The V gene end was trimmed by 4 bases and the J gene end by 2 bases; junction bases not matched to a gene: 5. This CDR3 is 14 amino acids long. CDR1 SQVTM and CDR2 ANQGSEA come from the germline V gene. The CDR3 DNA reads as TGCAGCGTTGCTGGACAGGGGAACAACTATGGCTACACCTTC. This codes for CSVAGQGNNYGYTF.

This clonotype has just a few counts. This chain joins TRBV24-1 and TRBJ2-1; 13 bases fit TRBD2. The germline gives CDR1 KGHDR, CDR2 SFDVKD. The length of the CDR3 is 17 residues. V shed 3 bases and J 8 bases; nucleotides not matched to a gene: 9. As DNA, the CDR3 is TGTGCCACCAGTGATCCTACTAGCGGGAGGGCCCGACATGAGCAGTTCTTC. Translation gives CATSDPTSGRARHEQFF.

This clonotype was found many times. V and J are TRBV12-3 or TRBV12-4 and TRBJ2-5; perhaps D is TRBD1 or TRBD2 (5 bases each). The CDR3 has 12 residues. V shed 7 bases and J shed 2 bases, with 8 bases lying between them. CDR3 loop: CASTWGQETQYF. CDR3 sequence (DNA): TGTGCCAGCACCTGGGGGCAAGAGACCCAGTACTTC.

The V and J genes are TRBV5-4 and TRBJ1-1, with D perhaps matching TRBD1 (5 bases). The germline gives CDR1 SGHNT, CDR2 YYREEE (reference sequence). The CDR3 extends over 12 amino acids. Trimming pared 6 bases from V and 3 bases from J, leaving 9 bases between. The chain's CDR3 is CASTGTHTEAFF. The DNA for the CDR3 is TGTGCCAGCACCGGGACGCACACTGAAGCTTTCTTT.

This clonotype was detected only a few times. V is TRBV28 and J is TRBJ1-1; D gene ambiguous. Trimming removed 3 bases at V and 0 bases at J, with 14 bases between. The CDR3 spans 16 residues. Germline loops: CDR1 MDHEN, CDR2 SYDVKM. DNA of the CDR3: TGTGCCAGCAGTTTTGAGGTGCGGAAGGTGAACACTGAAGCTTTCTTT. It specifies CASSFEVRKVNTEAFF.

The chain uses TRBV6-5 and TRBJ2-5, with D perhaps TRBD1 (6 bases). Trimming stripped 2 bases from V and 1 base from J, with 11 bases between. From germline, CDR1 is MNHEY and CDR2 SVGAGI. The CDR3 is made up of 15 amino acids. This CDR3 reads CASSYNRDIQETQYF. As DNA, the CDR3 is TGTGCCAGCAGTTACAACCGGGACATCCAAGAGACCCAGTACTTC.

The chain links TRBV5-1 to TRBJ2-7, with TRBD2 identical over 14 bases. V trimming: 4 bases; J trimming: 5 bases; junction bases outside the gene matches: 8. Germline assignment: CDR1 SGHRS and CDR2 YFSETQ. The CDR3 has 16 residues. The CDR3 loop is CASSQPGLAGADEQYF. The CDR3 region has the DNA TGCGCCAGCAGCCAACCGGGACTAGCGGGAGCCGACGAGCAGTACTTC.

V and J are TRBV5-1 and TRBJ2-1, with 12 bases lining up with TRBD2. CDR3 length: 23 residues. Looked up from germline, CDR1 is SGHRS and CDR2 is YFSETQ. The trim removed 4 bases at V and 0 bases at J, leaving 23 bases unmatched. As DNA, the CDR3 is TGCGCCAGCAGCGGGGGGGGGGGGGGCGGACTAGCGGGAAAAAGGAGCTCCTACAATGAGCAGTTCTTC. Its translation is CASSGGGGGGLAGKRSSYNEQFF.

V usage is TRBV5-8 and J usage is TRBJ1-4; 9 bases fit TRBD1. The germline V gene has CDR1 SGHTS and CDR2 YDEGEE. This CDR3 is built from 15 residues. With 0 bases clipped from V and 7 bases from J, the junction kept 4 bases outside the gene matches. The CDR3 DNA reads as TGTGCCAGCAGCTTGGCTGGGACAGGGTCTGAAAAACTGTTTTTT. Amino acid sequence: CASSLAGTGSEKLFF. Full variable domain (rest looked up from reference TRBV5-8 and TRBJ1-4): EAGVTQSPTHLIKTRGQQATLRCSPISGHTSVYWYQQALGLGLQFLLWYDEGEERNRGNFPPRFSGRQFPNYSSELNVNALELEDSALYLCASSLAGTGSEKLFFGSGTQLSVL.

This clonotype has just a few counts. The chain employs TRBV14 and TRBJ2-5, with 13 nucleotides matching TRBD2. Germline CDR1 and CDR2: SGHDN and FVKESK. This CDR3 has 21 residues. V lost 0 bases and J lost 5; bases outside the gene matches: 18. In DNA, the CDR3 is TGTGCCAGCAGCCAAGATGAGATCCCTTTACTAGCGGGAGGGCCTTTGGAGACCCAGTACTTC. It encodes CASSQDEIPLLAGGPLETQYF. Full variable domain (rest looked up from reference TRBV14 and TRBJ2-5): EAGVTQFPSHSVIEKGQTVTLRCDPISGHDNLYWYRRVMGKEIKFLLHFVKESKQDESGMPNNRFLAERTGGTYSTLKVQPAELEDSGVYFCASSQDEIPLLAGGPLETQYFGPGTRLLVL.

This clonotype showed up many times. The chain has TRBV18 and TRBJ2-1, with 8 bases identical to TRBD2. The CDR3 is 15 amino acids. The germline V gene has CDR1 KGHSH and CDR2 LQKENI. V lost 3 bases and J lost 6; bases outside the gene matches: 7. CDR3 DNA: TGTGCCAGCTCACCCTTTAGGGCGGGGGGCAATGAGCAGTTCTTC. This sequence encodes CASSPFRAGGNEQFF. The entire variable domain, with the rest obtained from reference TRBV18 and TRBJ2-1, is as follows: NAGVMQNPRHLVRRRGQEARLRCSPMKGHSHVYWYRQLPEEGLKFMVYLQKENIIDESGMPKERFSAEFPKEGPSILRIQQVVRGDSAAYFCASSPFRAGGNEQFFGPGTRLTVL.